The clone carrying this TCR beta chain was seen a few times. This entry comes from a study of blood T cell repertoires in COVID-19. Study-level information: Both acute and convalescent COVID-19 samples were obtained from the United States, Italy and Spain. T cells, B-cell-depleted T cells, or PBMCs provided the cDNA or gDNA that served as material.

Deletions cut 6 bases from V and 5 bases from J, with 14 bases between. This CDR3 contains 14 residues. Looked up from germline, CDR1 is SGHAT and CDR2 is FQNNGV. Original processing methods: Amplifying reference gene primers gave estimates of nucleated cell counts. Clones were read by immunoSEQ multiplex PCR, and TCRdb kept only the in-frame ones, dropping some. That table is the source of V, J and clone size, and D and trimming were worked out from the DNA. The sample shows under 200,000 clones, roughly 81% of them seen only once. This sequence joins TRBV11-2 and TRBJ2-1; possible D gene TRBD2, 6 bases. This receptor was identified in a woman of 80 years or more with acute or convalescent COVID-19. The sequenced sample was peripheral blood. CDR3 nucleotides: TGTGCCAGCAGTAGGGCTAGCGTAAACAATGAGCAGTTCTTC. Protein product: CASSRASVNNEQFF.